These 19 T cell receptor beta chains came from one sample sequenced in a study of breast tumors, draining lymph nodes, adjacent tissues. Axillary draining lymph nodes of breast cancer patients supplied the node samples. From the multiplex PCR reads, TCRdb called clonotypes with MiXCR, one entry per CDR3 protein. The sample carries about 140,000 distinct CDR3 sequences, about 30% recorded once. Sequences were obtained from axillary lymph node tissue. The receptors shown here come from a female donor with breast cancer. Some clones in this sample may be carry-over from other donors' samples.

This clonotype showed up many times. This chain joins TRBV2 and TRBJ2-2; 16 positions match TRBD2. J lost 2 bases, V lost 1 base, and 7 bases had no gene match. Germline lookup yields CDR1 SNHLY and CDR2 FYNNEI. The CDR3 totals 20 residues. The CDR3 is CASSEEVGLAGGINTGELFF. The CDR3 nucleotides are TGTGCCAGCAGTGAAGAAGTGGGACTAGCGGGGGGGATTAACACCGGGGAGCTGTTTTTT. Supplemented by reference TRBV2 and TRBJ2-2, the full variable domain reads EPEVTQTPSHQVTQMGQEVILRCVPISNHLYFYWYRQILGQKVEFLVSFYNNEISEKSEIFDDQFSVERPDGSNFTLKIRSTKLEDSAMYFCASSEEVGLAGGINTGELFFGEGSRLTVL.

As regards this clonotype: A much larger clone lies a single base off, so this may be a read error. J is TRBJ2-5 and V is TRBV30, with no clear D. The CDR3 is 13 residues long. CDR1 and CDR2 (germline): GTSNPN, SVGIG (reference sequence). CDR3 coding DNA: TGTGCCTGGAATCTACAGCCACAAGGGACCCAGTACTTC. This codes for CAWNLQPQGTQYF.

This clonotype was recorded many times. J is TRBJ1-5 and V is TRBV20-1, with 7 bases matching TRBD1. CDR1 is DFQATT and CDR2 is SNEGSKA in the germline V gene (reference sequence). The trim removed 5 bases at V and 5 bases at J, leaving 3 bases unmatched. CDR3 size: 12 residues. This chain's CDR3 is CSAPGTDQPQHF. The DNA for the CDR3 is TGCAGTGCTCCGGGGACAGATCAGCCCCAGCATTTT.

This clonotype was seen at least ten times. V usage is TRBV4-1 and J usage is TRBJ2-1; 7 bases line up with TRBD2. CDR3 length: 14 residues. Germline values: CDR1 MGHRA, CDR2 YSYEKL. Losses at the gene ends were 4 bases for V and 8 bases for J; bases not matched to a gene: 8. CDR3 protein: CASSPSGLADEQFF. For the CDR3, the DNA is TGCGCCAGCAGCCCGAGTGGCCTAGCGGATGAGCAGTTCTTC.

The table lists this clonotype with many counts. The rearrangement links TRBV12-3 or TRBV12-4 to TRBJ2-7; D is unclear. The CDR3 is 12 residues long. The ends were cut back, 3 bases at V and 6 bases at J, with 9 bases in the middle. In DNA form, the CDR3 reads TGTGCCAGCAGTTTTGACGGCCCCGAGCAGTACTTC. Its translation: CASSFDGPEQYF.

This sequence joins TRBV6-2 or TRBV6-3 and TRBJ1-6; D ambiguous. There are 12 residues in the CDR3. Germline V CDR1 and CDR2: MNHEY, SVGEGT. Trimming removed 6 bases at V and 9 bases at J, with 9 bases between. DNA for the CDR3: TGTGCCAGCAGAACAATGAGTTCACCCCTCCACTTT. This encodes CASRTMSSPLHF.

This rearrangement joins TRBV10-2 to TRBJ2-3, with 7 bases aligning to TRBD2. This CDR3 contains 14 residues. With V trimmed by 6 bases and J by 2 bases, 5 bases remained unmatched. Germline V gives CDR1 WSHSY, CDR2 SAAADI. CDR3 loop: CASRERDYTDTQYF. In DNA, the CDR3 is TGCGCCAGCAGAGAGCGGGACTACACAGATACGCAGTATTTT.

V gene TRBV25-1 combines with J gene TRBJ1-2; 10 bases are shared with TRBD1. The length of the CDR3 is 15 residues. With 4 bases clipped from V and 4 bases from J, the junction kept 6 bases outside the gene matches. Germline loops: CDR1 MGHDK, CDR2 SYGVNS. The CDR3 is CASSAGTGEIYGYTF. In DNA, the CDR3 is TGTGCCAGCAGTGCTGGGACAGGGGAGATCTATGGCTACACCTTC.

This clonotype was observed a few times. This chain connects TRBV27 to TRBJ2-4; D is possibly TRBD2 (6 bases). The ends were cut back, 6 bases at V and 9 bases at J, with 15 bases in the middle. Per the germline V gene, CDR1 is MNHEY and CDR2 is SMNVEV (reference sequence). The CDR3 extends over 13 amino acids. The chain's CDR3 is CASRPAAGAIQYF. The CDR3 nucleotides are TGTGCCAGCAGGCCCGCAGCGGGCGCCATTCAGTACTTC.

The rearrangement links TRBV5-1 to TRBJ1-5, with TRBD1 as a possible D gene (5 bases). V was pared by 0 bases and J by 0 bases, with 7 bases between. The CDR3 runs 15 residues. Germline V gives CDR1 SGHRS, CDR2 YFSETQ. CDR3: CASSLATASNQPQHF. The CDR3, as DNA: TGCGCCAGCAGCTTGGCGACAGCTAGCAATCAGCCCCAGCATTTT.

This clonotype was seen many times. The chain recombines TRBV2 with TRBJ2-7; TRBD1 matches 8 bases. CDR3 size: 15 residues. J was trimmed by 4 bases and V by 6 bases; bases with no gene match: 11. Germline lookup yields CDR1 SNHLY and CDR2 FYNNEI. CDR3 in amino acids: CASSARGTGEYEQYF. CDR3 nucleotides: TGTGCCAGCAGCGCGCGTGGGACAGGTGAATACGAGCAGTACTTC.

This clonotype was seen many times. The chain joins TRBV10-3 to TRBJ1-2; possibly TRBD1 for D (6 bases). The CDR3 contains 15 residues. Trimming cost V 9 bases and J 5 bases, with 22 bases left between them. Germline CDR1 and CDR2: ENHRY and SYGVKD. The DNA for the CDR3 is TGTGCCATTCAATCATACGTCAGGGGCATGTATGGCTACACCTTC. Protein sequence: CAIQSYVRGMYGYTF.

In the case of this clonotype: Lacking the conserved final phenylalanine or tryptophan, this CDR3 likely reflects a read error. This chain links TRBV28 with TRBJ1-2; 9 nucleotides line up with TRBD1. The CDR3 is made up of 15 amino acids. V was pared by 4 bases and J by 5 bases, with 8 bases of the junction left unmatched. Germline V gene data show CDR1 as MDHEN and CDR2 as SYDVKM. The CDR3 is CASSSAGTGMYGYTY. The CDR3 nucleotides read TGTGCCAGCAGTTCTGCGGGGACAGGGATGTATGGCTACACCTAC.

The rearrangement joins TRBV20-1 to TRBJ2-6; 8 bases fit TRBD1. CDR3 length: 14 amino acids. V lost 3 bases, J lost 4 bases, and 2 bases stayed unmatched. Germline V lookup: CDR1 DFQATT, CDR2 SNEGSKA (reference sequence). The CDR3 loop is CSARAGGGANVLTF. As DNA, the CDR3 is TGCAGTGCTAGGGCAGGGGGCGGGGCCAACGTCCTGACTTTC.

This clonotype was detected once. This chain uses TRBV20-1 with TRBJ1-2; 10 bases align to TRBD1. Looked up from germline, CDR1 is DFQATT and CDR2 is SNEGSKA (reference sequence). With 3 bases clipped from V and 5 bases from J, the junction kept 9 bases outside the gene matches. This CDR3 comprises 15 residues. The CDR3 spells CSASKAGTGVYGYTF. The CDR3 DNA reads TGCAGTGCTAGCAAAGCCGGGACAGGGGTATATGGCTACACCTTC.

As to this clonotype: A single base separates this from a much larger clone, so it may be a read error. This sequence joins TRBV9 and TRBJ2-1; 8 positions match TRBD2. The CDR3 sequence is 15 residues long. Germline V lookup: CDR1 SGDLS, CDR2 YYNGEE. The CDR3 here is CASSPRGDLYNEPFF. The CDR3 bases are TGTGCCAGCAGCCCGCGGGGGGACCTATACAATGAGCCGTTCTTC.

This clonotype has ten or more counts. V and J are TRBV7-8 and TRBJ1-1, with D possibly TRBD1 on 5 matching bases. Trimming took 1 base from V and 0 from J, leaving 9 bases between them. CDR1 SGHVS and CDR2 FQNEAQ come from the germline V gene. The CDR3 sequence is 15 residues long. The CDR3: CASSLETDMNTEAFF. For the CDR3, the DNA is TGTGCCAGCAGCTTAGAGACAGACATGAACACTGAAGCTTTCTTT.

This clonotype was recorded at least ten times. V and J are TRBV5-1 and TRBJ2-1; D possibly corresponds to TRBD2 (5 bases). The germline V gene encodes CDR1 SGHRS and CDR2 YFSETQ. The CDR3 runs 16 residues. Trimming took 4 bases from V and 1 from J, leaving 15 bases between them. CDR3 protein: CASSNGPRGSYNEQFF. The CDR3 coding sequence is TGCGCCAGCAGCAACGGGCCCCGGGGATCCTACAATGAGCAGTTCTTC.

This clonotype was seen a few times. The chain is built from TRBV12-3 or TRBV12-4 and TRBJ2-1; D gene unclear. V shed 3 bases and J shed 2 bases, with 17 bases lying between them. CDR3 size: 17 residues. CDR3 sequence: CASSFNPPANPYNEQFF. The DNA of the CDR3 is TGTGCCAGCAGTTTCAACCCCCCAGCGAATCCCTACAATGAGCAGTTCTTC.